The following is a TCR beta chain sequence with its context. Its antigen is not known. This entry belongs to a study of cytomegalovirus exposure and HLA in healthy donors. Findings and limits, study-wide: The study reported that TCR beta sequences accurately predicted HLA-A and HLA-B alleles in most subjects. A few chains linked to CMV were shown in vitro to be specific for CMV antigens. The authors considered a cluster of highly shared sequence variants likely to be a sequencing artifact.

The CDR3 runs 17 residues. With 4 bases removed from V and 1 base from J, the gap between germline ends came to 17 bases. CDR1 MNHNS and CDR2 SASEGT come from the germline V gene. Both 60 Vbeta primers and 13 Jbeta primers went into the PCR. Assay: immunoSEQ multiplex PCR; the TCRdb copy retains only in-frame clones and omits some. The data show 150,000 or so clones, approximately 80% seen once. The sequencing input was PBMCs. This TCR derives from a woman between 18 and 29 years old in good health and CMV-seronegative. The chain employs TRBV6-1 and TRBJ1-3; D is perhaps TRBD1 (6 bases). CDR3 sequence (DNA): TGTGCCAGCAGTGTGTTTAAGGGGGAGACTTCTGGAAACACCATATATTTT. This sequence encodes CASSVFKGETSGNTIYF.